This T cell receptor (beta chain) came from a study of blood T cell repertoires in COVID-19. The CDR3 is 15 amino acids. Germline loops: CDR1 SGHTA, CDR2 FQGNSA. The V and J ends lost 4 bases and 6 bases, in that order; junction bases with no gene match: 8. As processed by the authors: Researchers report that nucleated cell counts were estimated from reference gene primer amplification. Produced via immunoSEQ multiplex PCR; TCRdb's table is partial and in-frame only. V and J calls and clone size are copied from that table; D and trimming were computed from the DNA. The sample consists of 200,000 to 250,000 clones, 80% to 90% of them appearing once.

Sequencing was carried out using PBMCs or T cells enriched from blood (not recorded which). This chain joins TRBV7-2 and TRBJ2-1; TRBD1 matches at 8 bases. This TCR was sampled from a man in his forties or fifties who had recovered from COVID-19. CDR3 protein: CASSSYRGSGNEQFF. CDR3 DNA: TGTGCCAGCAGCTCCTACAGGGGGTCGGGCAATGAGCAGTTCTTC. Supplemented by reference TRBV7-2 and TRBJ2-1, the full variable domain reads GAGVSQSPSNKVTEKGKDVELRCDPISGHTALYWYRQSLGQGLEFLIYFQGNSAPDKSGLPSDRFSAERTGGSVSTLTIQRTQQEDSAVYLCASSSYRGSGNEQFFGPGTRLTVL.